Below are 4 T cell receptor beta chains sequenced from a single sample in a study of regulatory T cells in long-lasting Graves disease. Time point given: newly diagnosed GD, antithyroid drugs for less than 3 months. PBMC RNA served as the TCR library source. In building TCR beta libraries, iRepertoire HTBI primers were used together with Arm-PCR of CDR3 regions. TCRdb used MiXCR to reprocess the multiplex PCR reads, holding one entry per CDR3 protein. The sample includes just over 600,000 distinct CDR3 sequences, 15% to 20% of them seen just once. The same sample was also studied in work on T cells in Graves' hyperthyroidism and ophthalmopathy.

Sequencing was performed on peripheral blood mononuclear cells (PBMCs), taken at new diagnosis, from a patient treated with antithyroid drugs. The receptors were gathered from a woman aged 25 to 39 with Graves disease.

This clonotype has more than one count but fewer than ten. The chain couples TRBV11-2 to TRBJ2-5; D is unresolved. Germline V gives CDR1 SGHAT, CDR2 FQNNGV. The CDR3 sequence is 16 residues long. V was pared by 0 bases and J by 5 bases, with 16 bases between. CDR3 sequence: CASSLDRHIAGETQYF. CDR3 nucleotides: TGTGCCAGCAGCTTAGATCGGCACATCGCCGGGGAGACCCAGTACTTC.

This clonotype was detected ten times or more. The J gene is TRBJ1-2, the V gene TRBV2; D is perhaps TRBD1 (6 bases). The V and J ends lost 1 base and 3 bases respectively, with 9 bases between them. Germline CDR1 SNHLY, CDR2 FYNNEI. The CDR3 is 14 amino acids. The CDR3 is CASSEGTDYYGYTF. In DNA, the CDR3 is TGTGCCAGCAGTGAAGGGACAGACTACTATGGCTACACCTTC. Based on the CDR3 plus reference TRBV2 and TRBJ1-2, the full variable domain is EPEVTQTPSHQVTQMGQEVILRCVPISNHLYFYWYRQILGQKVEFLVSFYNNEISEKSEIFDDQFSVERPDGSNFTLKIRSTKLEDSAMYFCASSEGTDYYGYTFGSGTRLTVV.

This clonotype was observed many times. This chain joins TRBV28 and TRBJ1-2; 7 bases agree with TRBD1. The CDR3 runs 18 residues. Germline values: CDR1 MDHEN, CDR2 SYDVKM. Trimming at V came to 4 bases and at J to 8 bases, leaving 22 bases not matched to a gene. The CDR3 coding sequence is TGTGCCAGCAGTTCCCCAACCACAGGGGCCGGCAGTATAAGGGGCTACACCTTC. As protein: CASSSPTTGAGSIRGYTF.

The genes are TRBV5-6 and TRBJ2-5, with unresolved D. Germline V CDR1 and CDR2: SGHDT, YYEEEE. CDR3 length: 12 residues. V was clipped by 2 bases and J by 6 bases, with 8 bases between them. CDR3 nucleotide sequence: TGTGCCAGCAGCTTTATGGGAAAGACCCAGTACTTC. Translating it yields CASSFMGKTQYF.